This is a list of T cell receptor beta chains from one sample in a study of cytomegalovirus exposure and HLA in healthy donors. Clones were sequenced by immunoSEQ multiplex PCR, and TCRdb holds only the in-frame ones, with some missing. The sample records under 400,000 clones, 86% being singletons. Specimen: PBMCs. The receptor set was obtained from a young woman in good health and CMV-seronegative. The conserved cysteine and the conserved F or W are not part of the CDR3 here. The order of the fields is CDR3 protein, J gene, CDR3 length, V gene.

CDR3 protein: ASSPSGTDYYGYT
J gene: TRBJ1-2
CDR3 length: 13
V gene: TRBV7-2

CDR3 protein: ASSFHRDRAPTGELF
J gene: TRBJ2-2
CDR3 length: 15
V gene: TRBV28

CDR3 protein: ASLHLPGQNTEAF
J gene: TRBJ1-1
CDR3 length: 13
V gene: TRBV6-1

CDR3 protein: ATGRDQPQH
J gene: TRBJ1-5
CDR3 length: 9
V gene: TRBV28

CDR3 protein: ASSLVTGNYGYT
J gene: TRBJ1-2
CDR3 length: 12
V gene: TRBV7-9

CDR3 protein: ASSVGTGEGYT
J gene: TRBJ1-2
CDR3 length: 11
V gene: TRBV5-1

CDR3 protein: ASSLPGGAIYEQY
J gene: TRBJ2-7
CDR3 length: 13
V gene: TRBV7-9

CDR3 protein: ASSITRYANQPQH
J gene: TRBJ1-5
CDR3 length: 13
V gene: TRBV19

CDR3 protein: ASSLEPQGTATEAF
J gene: TRBJ1-1
CDR3 length: 14
V gene: TRBV5-1

CDR3 protein: ASSLLRGRGNNYGYT
J gene: TRBJ1-2
CDR3 length: 15
V gene: TRBV28

CDR3 protein: ASSLSLQGGTDTQY
J gene: TRBJ2-3
CDR3 length: 14
V gene: TRBV27

CDR3 protein: ASSRGLYGYT
J gene: TRBJ1-2
CDR3 length: 10
V gene: TRBV19

CDR3 protein: ASSPFYETGALPYGYT
J gene: TRBJ1-2
CDR3 length: 16
V gene: TRBV28

CDR3 protein: ASGGSTDTQY
J gene: TRBJ2-3
CDR3 length: 10
V gene: TRBV28

CDR3 protein: ASSGKRGGNYGYT
J gene: TRBJ1-2
CDR3 length: 13
V gene: TRBV19

CDR3 protein: ASSLGGEDRGLETQY
J gene: TRBJ2-5
CDR3 length: 15
V gene: TRBV7-9

CDR3 protein: ASRPGQGTHEQY
J gene: TRBJ2-7
CDR3 length: 12
V gene: TRBV11-2

CDR3 protein: ASTRTLNTEAF
J gene: TRBJ1-1
CDR3 length: 11
V gene: TRBV2

CDR3 protein: ASSAGVGWVTEAF
J gene: TRBJ1-1
CDR3 length: 13
V gene: TRBV9

CDR3 protein: ASSQDWGREETQY
J gene: TRBJ2-5
CDR3 length: 13
V gene: TRBV4-1

CDR3 protein: ASSQDRTSNVNEQF
J gene: TRBJ2-1
CDR3 length: 14
V gene: TRBV4-2

CDR3 protein: ASRSGSSYNEQF
J gene: TRBJ2-1
CDR3 length: 12
V gene: TRBV27

CDR3 protein: ASSSPGGTGYEQY
J gene: TRBJ2-7
CDR3 length: 13
V gene: TRBV13

CDR3 protein: ASSLGTPNTGELF
J gene: TRBJ2-2
CDR3 length: 13
V gene: TRBV5-1

CDR3 protein: ASSQVFRGRADEQY
J gene: TRBJ2-7
CDR3 length: 14
V gene: TRBV14

CDR3 protein: ASSLLLAGGYGYNEQF
J gene: TRBJ2-1
CDR3 length: 16
V gene: TRBV13

CDR3 protein: ASRGLAEGNEQF
J gene: TRBJ2-1
CDR3 length: 12
V gene: TRBV10-2

CDR3 protein: ASSQDWLPGQMVDTQY
J gene: TRBJ2-3
CDR3 length: 16
V gene: TRBV4-1

CDR3 protein: ASSAGQQGTYNEQF
J gene: TRBJ2-1
CDR3 length: 14
V gene: TRBV7-7

CDR3 protein: ASSVAAGGGNTQY
J gene: TRBJ2-3
CDR3 length: 13
V gene: TRBV9

CDR3 protein: ASSSGTGAEKLF
J gene: TRBJ1-4
CDR3 length: 12
V gene: TRBV5-1

CDR3 protein: ASAQGGASNSPLH
J gene: TRBJ1-6
CDR3 length: 13
V gene: TRBV5-1

CDR3 protein: ASSQDSHSGNTIY
J gene: TRBJ1-3
CDR3 length: 13
V gene: TRBV5-4